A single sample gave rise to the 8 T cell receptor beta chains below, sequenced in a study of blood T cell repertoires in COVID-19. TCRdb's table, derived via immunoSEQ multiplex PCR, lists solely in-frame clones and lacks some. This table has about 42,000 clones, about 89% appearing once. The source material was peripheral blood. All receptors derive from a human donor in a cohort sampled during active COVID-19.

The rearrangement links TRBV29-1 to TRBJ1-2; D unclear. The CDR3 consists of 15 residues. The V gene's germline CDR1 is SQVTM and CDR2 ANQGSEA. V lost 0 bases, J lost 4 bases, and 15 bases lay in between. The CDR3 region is CSVEDLGGLRYGYTF. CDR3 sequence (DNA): TGCAGCGTTGAAGATCTTGGCGGTTTGCGCTATGGCTACACCTTC.

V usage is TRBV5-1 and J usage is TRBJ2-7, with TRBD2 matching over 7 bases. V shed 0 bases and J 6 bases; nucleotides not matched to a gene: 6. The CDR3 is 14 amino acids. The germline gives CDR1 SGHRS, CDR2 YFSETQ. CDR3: CASSLGAGLLEQYF. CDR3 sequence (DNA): TGCGCCAGCAGCTTGGGAGCGGGGTTGCTCGAGCAGTACTTC.

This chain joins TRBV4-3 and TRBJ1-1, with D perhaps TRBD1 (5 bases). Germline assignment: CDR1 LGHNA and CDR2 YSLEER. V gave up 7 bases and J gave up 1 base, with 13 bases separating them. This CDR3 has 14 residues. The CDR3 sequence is CASNNGGSNTEAFF. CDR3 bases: TGCGCCAGCAACAACGGGGGTTCGAACACTGAAGCTTTCTTT.

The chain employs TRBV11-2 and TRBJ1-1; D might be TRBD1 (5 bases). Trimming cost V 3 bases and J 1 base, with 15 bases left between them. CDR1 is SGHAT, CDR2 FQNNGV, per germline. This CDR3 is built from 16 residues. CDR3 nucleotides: TGTGCCAGCAGCTTTTACCCCCGAACAGGGAACACTGAAGCTTTCTTT. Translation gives CASSFYPRTGNTEAFF.

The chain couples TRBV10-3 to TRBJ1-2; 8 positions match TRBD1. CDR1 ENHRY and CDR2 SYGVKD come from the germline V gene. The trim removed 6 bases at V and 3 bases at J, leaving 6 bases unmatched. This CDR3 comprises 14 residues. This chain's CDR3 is CAIRGTGSDYGYTF. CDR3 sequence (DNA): TGTGCCATCAGGGGGACAGGATCGGACTATGGCTACACCTTC.

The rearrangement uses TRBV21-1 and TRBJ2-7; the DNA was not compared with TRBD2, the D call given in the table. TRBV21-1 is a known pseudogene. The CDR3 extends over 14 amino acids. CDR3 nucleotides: TGTGCCAGCACCCAGACTAGCGGGGGCTACGAGCAGTACTTC. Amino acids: CASTQTSGGYEQYF.

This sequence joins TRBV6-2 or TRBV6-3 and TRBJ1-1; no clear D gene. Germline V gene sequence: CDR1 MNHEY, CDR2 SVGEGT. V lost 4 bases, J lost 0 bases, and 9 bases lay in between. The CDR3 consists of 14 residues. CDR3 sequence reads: CASSSGGLNTEAFF. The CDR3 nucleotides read TGTGCCAGCAGTTCCGGAGGTCTGAACACTGAAGCTTTCTTT.

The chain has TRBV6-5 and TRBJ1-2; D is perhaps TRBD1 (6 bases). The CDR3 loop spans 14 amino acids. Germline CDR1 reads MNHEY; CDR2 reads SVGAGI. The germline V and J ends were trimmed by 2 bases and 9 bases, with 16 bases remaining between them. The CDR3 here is CASSYTGTRDRYTF. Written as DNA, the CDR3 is TGTGCCAGCAGTTACACCGGGACACGCGATCGCTACACCTTC.